This T cell receptor (beta chain) derives from a study of blood T cell repertoires in COVID-19 (TCRdb year 2020). Some background on the complete study: Samples from collaborators originated in the United States, Italy and Spain and spanned both the acute and convalescent phases of COVID-19. The repertoires were made available in a free public database intended to serve as a resource for research on the immune response to SARS-CoV-2. Subjects who had been exposed to COVID-19, were actively infected with it, or had recovered from it provided the deeply sampled blood TCRbeta repertoires that made up the dataset. The sample metadata nearly always contained a de-identified subject ID, COVID-19 status, age in years and sex. Where HLA class I and class II types were available, the types were taken from metadata supplied by the sample provider, not from assay-based typing. The prospective study material was composed of cDNA or gDNA derived from T cells, B-cell-depleted T cells, or PBMCs. The samples were drawn from the first 160 participants of the ongoing ImmuneRACE study and from some 1,300 subjects provided by 6 global collaborators.

Overall results and qualifications from the work: Clinical and demographic metadata were provided uncurated, with the amount varying by source and participant.

The immunoSEQ Assay, a bias-controlled multiplex PCR, was used to amplify TCRbeta CDR3 regions from genomic DNA. Processing in the source paper ran as follows. Nucleated cell counts per sample were estimated from amplification of reference gene primers within the assay. To quantify the absolute abundance of each unique TCRbeta CDR3 rearrangement, sequence reads were collapsed and filtered. For each sample, productive Simpson clonality was calculated as the square root of Simpson's diversity index over productive rearrangements. Entries here come from immuneACCESS through TCRdb and include only in-frame sequences with V and J called. Some clones fail to appear in such tables; in the studies checked, an unresolved V gene covers under half of the shortfall, and the cause of the remainder is unknown. V, J and clone size were drawn from that table, and D and trimming were deduced from the DNA. This sample comprises 130,000 or so clones, over 75% of them detected only once. The top ten hold under 5% of the sample.

CDR3 length: 13 amino acids, cysteine to phenylalanine. Here the CDR3 DNA is all that survives: 39 bases in frame from base 1. V and J are trimmed by 9 bases and 3 bases, and the gene matches miss 4 bases of the junction. CDR1 is given as ENHRY and CDR2 as SYGVKD, both from the germline V gene. Whole blood was collected in K2EDTA tubes by collaborating institutions according to the institutions' own protocols. For TCRbeta analysis, collaborator samples were shipped as frozen whole blood, as isolated PBMCs, or as DNA extracted from either sample type. Concerning this clone: The clone's antigen remains unknown. Base-call qualities are not available, and no considerably larger clone is one nucleotide away.

This receptor was taken from a man in his sixties with acute or convalescent COVID-19. The chain couples TRBV10-3 to TRBJ2-7; TRBD2 agrees with 11 junctional bases. What was sequenced was peripheral blood. The DNA sequence is as follows: TGTGCCATAGGACTAGCGGGTAACTACGAGCAGTACTTC. This is translated as CAIGLAGNYEQYF.